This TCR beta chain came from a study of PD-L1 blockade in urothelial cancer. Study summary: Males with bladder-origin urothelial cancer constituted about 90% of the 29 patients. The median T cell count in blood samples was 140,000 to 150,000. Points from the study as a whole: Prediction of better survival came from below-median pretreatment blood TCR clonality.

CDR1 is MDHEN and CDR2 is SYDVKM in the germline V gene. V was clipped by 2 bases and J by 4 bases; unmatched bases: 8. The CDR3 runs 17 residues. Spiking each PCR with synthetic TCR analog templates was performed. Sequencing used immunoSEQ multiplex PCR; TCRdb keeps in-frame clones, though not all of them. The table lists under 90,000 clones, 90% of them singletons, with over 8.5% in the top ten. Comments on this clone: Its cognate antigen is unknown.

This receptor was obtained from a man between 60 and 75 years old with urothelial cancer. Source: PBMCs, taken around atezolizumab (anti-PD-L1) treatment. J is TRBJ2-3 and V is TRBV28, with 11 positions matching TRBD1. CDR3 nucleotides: TGTGCCAGCAGTTTAGGGGTCCAGGGACAGGGGGCAGATACGCAGTATTTT. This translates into CASSLGVQGQGADTQYF.